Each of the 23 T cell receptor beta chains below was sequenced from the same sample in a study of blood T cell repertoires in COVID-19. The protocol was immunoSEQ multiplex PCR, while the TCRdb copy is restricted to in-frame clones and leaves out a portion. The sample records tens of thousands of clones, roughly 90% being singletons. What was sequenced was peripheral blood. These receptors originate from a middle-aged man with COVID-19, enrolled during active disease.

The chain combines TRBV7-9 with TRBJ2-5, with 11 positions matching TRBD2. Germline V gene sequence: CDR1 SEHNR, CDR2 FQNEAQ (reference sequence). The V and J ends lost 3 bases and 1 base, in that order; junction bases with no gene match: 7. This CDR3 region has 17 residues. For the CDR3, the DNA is TGTGCCAGCAGCTTTTTTCGGACTAGCGGGTCCCAAGAGACCCAGTACTTC. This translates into CASSFFRTSGSQETQYF.

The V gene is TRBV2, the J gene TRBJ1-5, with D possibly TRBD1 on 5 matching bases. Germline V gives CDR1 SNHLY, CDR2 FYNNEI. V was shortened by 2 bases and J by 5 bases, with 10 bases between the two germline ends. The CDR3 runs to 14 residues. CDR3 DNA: TGTGCCAGCAGTGAAAGTCAGGGTCATCAGCCCCAGCATTTT. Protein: CASSESQGHQPQHF.

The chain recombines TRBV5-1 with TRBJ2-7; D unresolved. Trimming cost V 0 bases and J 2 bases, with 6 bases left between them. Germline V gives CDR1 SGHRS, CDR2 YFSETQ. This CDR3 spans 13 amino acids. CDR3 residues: CASSLGGPYEQYF. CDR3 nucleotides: TGCGCCAGCAGCTTGGGTGGCCCCTACGAGCAGTACTTC. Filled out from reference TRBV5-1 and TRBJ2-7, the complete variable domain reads KAGVTQTPRYLIKTRGQQVTLSCSPISGHRSVSWYQQTPGQGLQFLFEYFSETQRNKGNFPGRFSGRQFSNSRSEMNVSTLELGDSALYLCASSLGGPYEQYFGPGTRLTVT.

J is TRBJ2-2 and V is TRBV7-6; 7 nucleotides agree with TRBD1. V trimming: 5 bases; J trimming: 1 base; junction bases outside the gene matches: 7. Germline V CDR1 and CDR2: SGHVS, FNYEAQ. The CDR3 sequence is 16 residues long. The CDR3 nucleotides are TGTGCCAGCAGCGATTACAGGGGAAGGAACACCGGGGAGCTGTTTTTT. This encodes CASSDYRGRNTGELFF.

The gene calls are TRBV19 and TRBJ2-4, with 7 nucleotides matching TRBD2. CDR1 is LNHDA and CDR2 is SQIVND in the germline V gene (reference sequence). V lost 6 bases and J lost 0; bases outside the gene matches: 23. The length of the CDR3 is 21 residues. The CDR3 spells CASSAPSGVPRGPGAKNIQYF. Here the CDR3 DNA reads TGTGCCAGTAGCGCTCCCAGCGGGGTCCCCCGTGGCCCGGGAGCCAAAAACATTCAGTACTTC.

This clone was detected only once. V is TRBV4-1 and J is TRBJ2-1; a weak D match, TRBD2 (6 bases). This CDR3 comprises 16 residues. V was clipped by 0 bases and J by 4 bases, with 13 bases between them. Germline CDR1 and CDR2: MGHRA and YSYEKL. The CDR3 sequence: CASSQDGSGRYNEQFF. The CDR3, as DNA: TGCGCCAGCAGCCAAGATGGTAGCGGACGATACAATGAGCAGTTCTTC.

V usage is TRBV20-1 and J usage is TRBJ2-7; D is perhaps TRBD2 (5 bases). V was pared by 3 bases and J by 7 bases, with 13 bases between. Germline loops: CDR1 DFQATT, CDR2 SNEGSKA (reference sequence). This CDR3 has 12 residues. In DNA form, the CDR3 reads TGCAGTGCTAGTAAGGGTGGCGGGGAGCAGTACTTC. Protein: CSASKGGGEQYF.

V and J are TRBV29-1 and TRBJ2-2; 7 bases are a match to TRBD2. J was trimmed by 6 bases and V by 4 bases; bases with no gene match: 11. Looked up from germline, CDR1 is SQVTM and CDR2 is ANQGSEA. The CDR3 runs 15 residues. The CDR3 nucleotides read TGCAGCGTTGGCTACCGGGGCGGGAGTCCCGGGGAGCTGTTTTTT. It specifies CSVGYRGGSPGELFF.

Here the CDR3 DNA reads TGTGCCAGCAGCGGAGGACAGATGGATCAGCCCCAGCATTTT. It is translated as CASSGGQMDQPQHF. The V and J genes are TRBV3-1 (or the pseudogene TRBV3-2) and TRBJ1-5, with a tentative D call TRBD1 (6 bases). The CDR3 covers 14 residues. Germline CDR1 LGHDT, CDR2 YNNKEL (reference sequence). The V end lost 5 bases, the J end lost 5 bases, and 13 bases lay between the germline ends.

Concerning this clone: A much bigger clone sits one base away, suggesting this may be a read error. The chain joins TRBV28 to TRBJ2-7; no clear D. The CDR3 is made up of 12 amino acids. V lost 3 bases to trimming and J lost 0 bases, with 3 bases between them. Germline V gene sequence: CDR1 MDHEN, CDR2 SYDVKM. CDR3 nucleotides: TGTGCCAGCAGTTTCAGCTCCTACGAGCAGTACTTC. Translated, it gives CASSFSSYEQYF. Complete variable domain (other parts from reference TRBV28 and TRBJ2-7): DVKVTQSSRYLVKRTGEKVFLECVQDMDHENMFWYRQDPGLGLRLIYFSYDVKMKEKGDIPEGYSVSREKKERFSLILESASTNQTSMYLCASSFSSYEQYFGPGTRLTVT.

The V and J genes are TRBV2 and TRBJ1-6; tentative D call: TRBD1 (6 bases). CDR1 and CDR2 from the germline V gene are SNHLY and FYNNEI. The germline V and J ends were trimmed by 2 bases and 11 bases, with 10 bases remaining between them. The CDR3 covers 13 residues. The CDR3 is CASSESGATPLHF. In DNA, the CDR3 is TGTGCCAGCAGTGAATCAGGGGCCACACCCCTCCACTTT.

CDR3 bases: TGTGCCAGCAGTTGGGACAATAACTATGGCTACACCTTC. Translated: CASSWDNNYGYTF. The gene calls are TRBV25-1 and TRBJ1-2; a weak D match, TRBD1 (6 bases). V shed 5 bases and J shed 1 base, with 8 bases lying between them. The CDR3 has 13 amino acids. The germline V gene encodes CDR1 MGHDK and CDR2 SYGVNS.

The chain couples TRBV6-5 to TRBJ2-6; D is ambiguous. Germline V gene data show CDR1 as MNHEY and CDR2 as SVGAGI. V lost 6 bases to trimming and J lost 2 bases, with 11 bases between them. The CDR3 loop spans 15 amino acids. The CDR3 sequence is CASSVGEAGANVLTF. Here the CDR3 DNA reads TGTGCCAGCAGCGTAGGAGAAGCTGGGGCCAACGTCCTGACTTTC.

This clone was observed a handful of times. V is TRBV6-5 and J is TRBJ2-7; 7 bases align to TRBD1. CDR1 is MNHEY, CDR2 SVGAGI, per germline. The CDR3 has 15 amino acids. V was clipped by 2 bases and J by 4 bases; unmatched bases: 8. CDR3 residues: CASSYTSTGWYEQYF. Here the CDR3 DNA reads TGTGCCAGCAGTTACACATCGACAGGGTGGTACGAGCAGTACTTC.

Written as DNA, the CDR3 is TGTGCCAGTAGTATAGACCTAGCGGGAGTTTTGGAGACCCAGTACTTC. The encoded protein is CASSIDLAGVLETQYF. V is TRBV19 and J is TRBJ2-5, with 10 nucleotides matching TRBD2. CDR3 length: 16 amino acids. V shed 0 bases and J 5 bases; nucleotides not matched to a gene: 6. In germline, CDR1 is LNHDA, CDR2 SQIVND (reference sequence).

The DNA for the CDR3 is TGCGCCAGCAGCCACACCAGGGGCCGGAACCCTAACACAGATACGCAGTATTTT. Its protein product is CASSHTRGRNPNTDTQYF. The chain carries TRBV5-1 and TRBJ2-3, with D perhaps TRBD1 (6 bases). Germline V CDR1 and CDR2: SGHRS, YFSETQ. The V and J ends lost 4 bases and 2 bases respectively, with 23 bases between them. This CDR3 comprises 18 residues.

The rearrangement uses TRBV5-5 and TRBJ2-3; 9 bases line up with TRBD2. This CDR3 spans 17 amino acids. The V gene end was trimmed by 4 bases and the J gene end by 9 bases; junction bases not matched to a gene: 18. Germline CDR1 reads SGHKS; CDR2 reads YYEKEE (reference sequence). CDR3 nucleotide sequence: TGTGCCAGCAGCCTCCCCCTTTTGAAGCGGGGGGTTGAGACGCAGTATTTT. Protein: CASSLPLLKRGVETQYF. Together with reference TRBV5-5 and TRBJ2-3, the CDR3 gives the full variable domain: DAGVTQSPTHLIKTRGQQVTLRCSPISGHKSVSWYQQVLGQGPQFIFQYYEKEERGRGNFPDRFSARQFPNYSSELNVNALLLGDSALYLCASSLPLLKRGVETQYFGPGTRLTVL.

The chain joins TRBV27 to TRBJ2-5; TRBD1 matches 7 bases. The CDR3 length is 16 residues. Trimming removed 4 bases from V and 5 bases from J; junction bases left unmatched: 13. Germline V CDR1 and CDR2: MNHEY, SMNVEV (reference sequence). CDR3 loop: CASSSLPRDSGETQYF. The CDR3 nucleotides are TGTGCCAGCAGTTCACTTCCCCGGGACAGTGGGGAGACCCAGTACTTC.

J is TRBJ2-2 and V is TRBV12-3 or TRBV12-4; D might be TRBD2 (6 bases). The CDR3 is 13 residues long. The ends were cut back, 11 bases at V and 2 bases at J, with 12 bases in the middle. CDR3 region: CAGGSFNTGELFF. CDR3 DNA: TGTGCCGGAGGGAGCTTCAACACCGGGGAGCTGTTTTTT.

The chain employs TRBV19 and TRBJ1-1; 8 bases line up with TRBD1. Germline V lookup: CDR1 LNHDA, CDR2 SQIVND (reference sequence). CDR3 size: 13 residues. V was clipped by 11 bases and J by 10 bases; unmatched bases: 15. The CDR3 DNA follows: TGTGCCTCAAAAGGACCAGGGGGCGCGGGAGCTTTCTTT. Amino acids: CASKGPGGAGAFF.

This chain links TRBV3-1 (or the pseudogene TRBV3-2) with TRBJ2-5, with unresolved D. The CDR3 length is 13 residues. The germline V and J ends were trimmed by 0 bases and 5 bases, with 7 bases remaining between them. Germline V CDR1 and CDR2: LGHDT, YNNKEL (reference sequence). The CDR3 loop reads CASSQDSSETQYF. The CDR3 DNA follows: TGTGCCAGCAGCCAAGACAGTTCGGAGACCCAGTACTTC.

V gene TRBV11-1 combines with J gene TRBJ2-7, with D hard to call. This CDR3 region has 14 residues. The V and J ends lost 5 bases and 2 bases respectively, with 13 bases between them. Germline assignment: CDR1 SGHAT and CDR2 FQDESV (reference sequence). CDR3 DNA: TGTGCCAGCAGCCTTACTACTTTCACCTACGAGCAGTACTTC. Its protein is CASSLTTFTYEQYF.

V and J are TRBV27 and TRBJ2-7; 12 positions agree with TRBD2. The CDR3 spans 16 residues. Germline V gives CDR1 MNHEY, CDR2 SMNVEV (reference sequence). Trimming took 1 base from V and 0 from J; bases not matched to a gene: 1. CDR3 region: CASSLLGLAGSYEQYF. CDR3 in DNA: TGTGCCAGCAGTTTATTGGGACTAGCGGGCTCCTACGAGCAGTACTTC.